This T cell receptor beta chain emerged from a study of shared clonotypes between healthy human individuals. In germline, CDR1 is MNHEY, CDR2 SVGAGI. V lost 1 base to trimming and J lost 7 bases; unmatched junction nucleotides: 6. The CDR3 length is 15 residues. Sequenced by immunoSEQ multiplex PCR; TCRdb stores in-frame clones only, minus some. Of 1.4 million to 1.5 million clones in the sample, roughly 96% are singletons; the top ten hold roughly 1.2%. The sequencing input was naive CD4+ T cells sorted from blood. This sample's subset: CD45RA+ positively selected. J is TRBJ2-1 and V is TRBV6-5; 8 positions agree with TRBD1. The sequence came from a man aged 25 to 45 in good health. The CDR3 bases are TGTGCCAGCAGTTACTTTGGTGACAGGGGTAATGAGCAGTTCTTC. Protein sequence: CASSYFGDRGNEQFF.